This T cell receptor beta chain was retrieved from a study of T cells in Graves' hyperthyroidism and ophthalmopathy. This clonotype came up many times. Amplification yielded TCR beta CDR3 regions, with RNA transcripts as the source. Using the HTBI primer set, a first-round RT-PCR was run on the TCR CDR3. TCRdb recomputed calls from the multiplex PCR reads with MiXCR, one row per CDR3 protein. The sample holds 350,000 to 450,000 distinct CDR3 sequences, about 15% seen once. Trimming removed 2 bases at V and 4 bases at J, with 11 bases between. There are 14 residues in the CDR3. Germline V gene lookup returns CDR1 SGHVS and CDR2 FQNEAQ.

The sequenced material came from blood. The clonotype comes from a woman aged 55-75 years with Graves' hyperthyroidism. This chain connects TRBV7-8 to TRBJ2-5; no firm D call. CDR3 amino acids: CASSLFERSETQYF. The CDR3, as DNA: TGTGCCAGCAGCTTATTCGAGCGCTCAGAGACCCAGTACTTC.